What follows are 21 T cell receptor beta chains derived from one specimen sequenced in a study of T cells in Graves' hyperthyroidism and ophthalmopathy. From RNA transcripts, TCR beta CDR3 regions were amplified. Researchers ran a first-round RT-PCR on the TCR CDR3 using the HTBI primer set. TCRdb redid the calling of the multiplex PCR reads with MiXCR, one entry per CDR3 protein. The sample yields around 500,000 distinct CDR3 sequences, 13% to 15% seen once. The material sequenced was blood. These receptors were taken from a woman aged 18 to 35 with Graves' hyperthyroidism.

This clonotype was recorded many times. The rearrangement joins TRBV27 to TRBJ2-1; 14 bases map to TRBD2. Germline CDR1 is MNHEY and CDR2 is SMNVEV (reference sequence). With V trimmed by 5 bases and J by 5 bases, 5 bases remained unmatched. The CDR3 sequence is 16 residues long. The CDR3 protein is CASSPWTSGRHNEQFF. Written as DNA, the CDR3 is TGTGCCAGCAGTCCATGGACTAGCGGGAGGCACAATGAGCAGTTCTTC.

This clonotype was seen many times. The gene calls are TRBV9 and TRBJ1-2; possibly TRBD1 for D (5 bases). CDR1 and CDR2 from the germline V gene are SGDLS and YYNGEE. This CDR3 is 16 amino acids long. Trimming cost V 0 bases and J 2 bases, with 14 bases left between them. In DNA, the CDR3 is TGTGCCAGCAGCGTAGCTACGGGCAGGGCGAACTATGGCTACACCTTC. This encodes CASSVATGRANYGYTF.

This clonotype came up many times. The chain has TRBV4-1 and TRBJ2-3; possible D gene TRBD2, 5 bases. CDR3 size: 15 residues. The germline V gene has CDR1 MGHRA and CDR2 YSYEKL. Trimming removed 0 bases at V and 2 bases at J, with 9 bases between. This chain's CDR3 is CASSQEGDYTDTQYF. CDR3 sequence (DNA): TGCGCCAGCAGCCAAGAGGGAGACTACACAGATACGCAGTATTTT.

This clonotype showed up many times. V usage is TRBV7-2 and J usage is TRBJ2-3; D might be TRBD2 (6 bases). V gave up 1 base and J gave up 4 bases, with 9 bases separating them. The CDR3 spans 14 residues. CDR1 and CDR2 (germline): SGHTA, FQGNSA. This CDR3 reads CASSLGVAADTQYF. The CDR3 DNA reads as TGTGCCAGCAGCTTAGGGGTAGCGGCAGATACGCAGTATTTT. Full variable domain (remainder filled in from reference TRBV7-2 and TRBJ2-3): GAGVSQSPSNKVTEKGKDVELRCDPISGHTALYWYRQSLGQGLEFLIYFQGNSAPDKSGLPSDRFSAERTGGSVSTLTIQRTQQEDSAVYLCASSLGVAADTQYFGPGTRLTVL.

In its sample, this clonotype was seen a few times. The chain links TRBV7-8 to TRBJ2-2, with 9 bases that match TRBD2. The CDR3 has 16 residues. Looked up from germline, CDR1 is SGHVS and CDR2 is FQNEAQ. Trimming cost V 4 bases and J 0 bases; bases outside gene matches: 3. The CDR3 region has the DNA TGTGCCAGCAGCTCCAGCGGGAGGACGAACACCGGGGAGCTGTTTTTT. It yields the protein CASSSSGRTNTGELFF.

The table lists this clonotype with many counts. The V call is TRBV20-1, the J call TRBJ2-1; 7 bases fit TRBD1. The CDR3 runs to 14 residues. Trimming removed 0 bases from V and 5 bases from J; junction bases left unmatched: 4. Germline values: CDR1 DFQATT, CDR2 SNEGSKA (reference sequence). DNA for the CDR3: TGCAGTGCTAGAGATCGGACAGGAAACAATGAGCAGTTCTTC. Translation: CSARDRTGNNEQFF.

This clonotype was counted between two and nine times. The J gene is TRBJ1-1, the V gene TRBV7-9; D is unclear. Trimming pared 3 bases from V and 0 bases from J, leaving 8 bases between. Germline CDR1 reads SEHNR; CDR2 reads FQNEAQ (reference sequence). The CDR3 spans 14 residues. The CDR3 is CASSLSVMNTEAFF. CDR3 coding DNA: TGTGCCAGCAGCTTGTCAGTAATGAACACTGAAGCTTTCTTT.

DNA of the CDR3: TGTGCCATCAGGGACAACGGGGGTTTTACTGAAGCTTTCTTT. It yields the protein CAIRDNGGFTEAFF. The chain carries TRBV10-3 and TRBJ1-1, with a tentative D call TRBD1 (5 bases). V lost 6 bases, J lost 5 bases, and 16 bases lay in between. CDR1 and CDR2 (germline): ENHRY, SYGVKD. This CDR3 has 14 amino acids.

This clonotype was seen at least ten times. The chain is built from TRBV19 and TRBJ2-5; D unclear. Trimming pared 5 bases from V and 4 bases from J, leaving 8 bases between. This CDR3 has 12 residues. The V gene's germline CDR1 is LNHDA and CDR2 SQIVND (reference sequence). CDR3 bases: TGTGCCAGTAGTCGGCGGTCAGAGACCCAGTACTTC. It yields the protein CASSRRSETQYF.

This clonotype was observed at least ten times. The chain employs TRBV28 and TRBJ2-3; 9 bases fit TRBD2. Unmatched junction bases numbered 23, after V lost 3 bases and J lost 4 bases. The CDR3 contains 21 residues. CDR1 is MDHEN, CDR2 SYDVKM, per germline. CDR3 nucleotide sequence: TGTGCCAGCAGTTTCCCTCTCGGGCTAGCGGGGAAAGGGGGATTTTCAGATACGCAGTATTTT. It translates to CASSFPLGLAGKGGFSDTQYF.

This clonotype was counted many times. The CDR3 nucleotides are TGTGCTAGTAGGATCGGCAGTAGCGGAAACACCATATATTTT. Protein sequence: CASRIGSSGNTIYF. The J gene is TRBJ1-3, the V gene TRBV12-5, with no clear D. Germline CDR1 LGHNT, CDR2 FRNRAP. The CDR3 is 14 amino acids. The germline V and J ends were trimmed by 8 bases and 4 bases, with 15 bases remaining between them.

This clonotype was seen at least ten times. This sequence joins TRBV2 and TRBJ2-7; D remains ambiguous. CDR1 and CDR2 from the germline V gene are SNHLY and FYNNEI. This CDR3 is built from 14 residues. V lost 7 bases and J 3 bases, leaving 16 bases between the germline ends. The CDR3 here is CASITITRRYEQYF. The CDR3 DNA follows: TGTGCCAGCATCACCATCACCCGGCGCTACGAGCAGTACTTC.

At least ten counts were recorded for this clonotype. This rearrangement joins TRBV3-1 to TRBJ1-1, with 8 positions matching TRBD1. V lost 0 bases, J lost 5 bases, and 5 bases stayed unmatched. There are 15 residues in the CDR3. Germline V gene lookup returns CDR1 LGHDT and CDR2 YNNKEL (reference sequence). CDR3 residues: CASSQETGEITEAFF. The CDR3 DNA follows: TGTGCCAGCAGCCAAGAGACAGGGGAAATAACTGAAGCTTTCTTT.

The rearrangement joins TRBV20-1 to TRBJ2-3, with D hard to call. This CDR3 is built from 17 residues. Trimming shortened V by 4 bases and J by 3 bases, and 23 bases separated the two germline ends. Germline V lookup: CDR1 DFQATT, CDR2 SNEGSKA (reference sequence). In DNA form, the CDR3 reads TGCAGTGCTACTCCCCAGGTCAGAGTGGCCCCTACAGATACGCAGTATTTT. This translates into CSATPQVRVAPTDTQYF.

This clonotype appeared many times. The rearrangement uses TRBV2 and TRBJ2-7; 9 bases are shared with TRBD1. The CDR3 consists of 14 residues. Trimming took 6 bases from V and 2 from J; bases not matched to a gene: 5. Germline lookup yields CDR1 SNHLY and CDR2 FYNNEI. In DNA, the CDR3 is TGTGCCAGCAGGAAGACAGGGGGAGCCTACGAGCAGTACTTC. Its protein is CASRKTGGAYEQYF.

This clonotype was recorded many times. The J gene is TRBJ2-1, the V gene TRBV11-3; TRBD2 matches 11 bases. This CDR3 region has 15 residues. After removal of 5 bases from V and 5 bases from J, the junction contained 5 bases not matched to a gene. Germline-derived CDR1 and CDR2 are SGHNT and YENEEA. The DNA for the CDR3 is TGTGCCAGCAGCCCCGGGACTAGCGGAAACAATGAGCAGTTCTTC. Translating it yields CASSPGTSGNNEQFF.

This clonotype has more than one count but fewer than ten. V is TRBV7-9 and J is TRBJ2-7, with 13 bases identical to TRBD2. Germline V gene sequence: CDR1 SEHNR, CDR2 FQNEAQ (reference sequence). Germline trimming cut 5 bases from V and 0 bases from J; bases unmatched to any gene: 10. CDR3 length equals 18 residues. The CDR3 nucleotides read TGTGCCAGCAGCCACACAGGGACTAGCGGGACGAGCTCCTACGAGCAGTACTTC. This codes for CASSHTGTSGTSSYEQYF.

This clonotype was recorded at least ten times. V and J are TRBV28 and TRBJ2-3; 9 bases are shared with TRBD2. Germline loops: CDR1 MDHEN, CDR2 SYDVKM. This CDR3 contains 19 residues. J was trimmed by 1 base and V by 4 bases; bases with no gene match: 15. For the CDR3, the DNA is TGTGCCAGCAGTTCGACCGGGACTAGCCTATTACGGGGCACAGATACGCAGTATTTT. Its translation is CASSSTGTSLLRGTDTQYF.

In its sample, this clonotype was seen many times. The chain couples TRBV5-1 to TRBJ2-3; possibly TRBD2 for D (5 bases). The V end was cut by 5 bases, the J end by 5 bases, with 15 bases between. The length of the CDR3 is 14 residues. Germline V gene sequence: CDR1 SGHRS, CDR2 YFSETQ. CDR3 DNA: TGCGCCAGCAGTTTAGACCCGAGGGTAGATACGCAGTATTTT. Its translation: CASSLDPRVDTQYF.

CDR3 sequence reads: CSARDPRVLLEGVIQYF. The CDR3 DNA reads as TGCAGTGCTAGAGATCCCAGGGTACTCCTAGAGGGGGTCATTCAGTACTTC. The genes are TRBV20-1 and TRBJ2-4; D is possibly TRBD1 (6 bases). The germline gives CDR1 DFQATT, CDR2 SNEGSKA (reference sequence). The CDR3 loop spans 17 amino acids. The V end lost 0 bases, the J end lost 9 bases, and 24 bases lay between the germline ends.

This clonotype was seen a few times. A much larger clone is a single base away; this may be a read error. The gene calls are TRBV30 and TRBJ1-1; D may be TRBD1 (5 bases). The germline gives CDR1 GTSNPN, CDR2 SVGIG (reference sequence). There are 11 residues in the CDR3. CDR3 sequence: CDWSDGGEAFF. In nucleotides, the CDR3 is TGTGACTGGAGCGATGGGGGTGAAGCTTTCTTT.